The T cell receptor beta chain under discussion was sequenced for a study of blood T cell repertoires in COVID-19. Across the study: COVID-19 samples collected from the United States, Italy and Spain covered acute and convalescent phases. In each case, the material was cDNA or gDNA derived from T cells, B-cell-depleted T cells, or PBMCs.

Seattle's cohort entered during active infection and was followed longitudinally. Data came from immunoSEQ multiplex PCR; TCRdb stores just in-frame clones and leaves some out. The sample yields tens of thousands of clones, 60% to 85% seen once. This clonotype originated in a man aged 25-45 years with COVID-19, enrolled during active disease. The material sequenced was peripheral blood.

CDR3 sequence: CATSDHDRAGYTF. CDR3 coding DNA: TGTGCCACCAGTGATCACGACAGGGCCGGCTACACCTTC. The V gene is TRBV24-1, the J gene TRBJ1-2; TRBD1 matches at 7 bases. From germline, CDR1 is KGHDR and CDR2 SFDVKD. The CDR3 has 13 amino acids. Trimming at V came to 3 bases and at J to 8 bases, leaving 5 bases not matched to a gene.